The entry below gives a single T cell receptor beta chain sequence along with its context. The data were taken from a study of monozygotic twins with cystic fibrosis. The assay was immunoSEQ multiplex PCR, and TCRdb's table has in-frame clones only and misses some. Of tens of thousands of clones listed, roughly 80% are singletons. Germline V lookup: CDR1 MNHNS, CDR2 SASEGT. V shed 2 bases, J shed 7 bases, and the junction held 11 bases outside the gene matches. The CDR3 runs 16 residues. Sequenced material: blood. This clonotype originated in a girl aged 2-10 years with cystic fibrosis. This chain links TRBV6-1 with TRBJ2-1; the match to TRBD2 covers 7 bases. The CDR3 DNA reads as TGTGCCAGCAGTGAATTTTCGCTAGCGGTGGAGAATGAGCAGTTCTTC. The encoded protein is CASSEFSLAVENEQFF.